These T cell receptor beta chains were read from a single sample in a study of T cells after yellow fever vaccination. TCRdb analysed the 5' RACE reads with MiXCR anew, one entry per CDR3 protein. The table lists some 160,000 distinct CDR3 sequences, 7% to 10% of them singletons. The specimen was CD8+ T cells sorted from PBMCs, collected 45 days after the yellow fever booster vaccination. Every receptor here comes from a man aged 18 to 35 who received the YFV17D yellow fever vaccine. CDR3s include the opening cysteine and the closing phenylalanine or tryptophan. D genes are given only for firm matches. The size entry is marked missing in some rows and otherwise reads once, few, many or a size class.

-	TRBJ2-7	TRBV30	few	CAWSSRVGPGSYEQYF	TGTGCCTGGAGTTCCCGTGTTGGGCCGGGGTCCTACGAGCAGTACTTC
-	TRBJ1-6	TRBV27	few	CASSLRNWAPLHF	TGTGCCAGCAGTTTACGGAATTGGGCACCCCTCCACTTT
-	TRBJ2-5	TRBV4-2	few	CASSQGLKETQYF	TGTGCCAGCAGCCAAGGCCTAAAAGAGACCCAGTACTTC
-	TRBJ2-1	TRBV19	-	CASSQIGSSYNEQFF	TGTGCCAGTAGTCAGATTGGGAGCTCCTACAATGAGCAGTTCTTC
-	TRBJ2-2	TRBV10-3	-	CAISELHLTGELFF	TGTGCCATCAGTGAGTTACACCTCACCGGGGAGCTGTTTTTT
TRBD1	TRBJ2-1	TRBV27	few	CASQTGSSYNEQFF	TGTGCCAGCCAGACAGGGAGCTCCTACAATGAGCAGTTCTTC
TRBD2	TRBJ2-1	TRBV6-6	few	CASSLLAGGFNEQFF	TGTGCCAGCAGTTTACTAGCGGGGGGCTTCAATGAGCAGTTCTTC
TRBD2	TRBJ2-3	TRBV12-3/TRBV12-4	-	CASSFLGGMTDTQYF	TGTGCCAGCAGTTTCTTGGGGGGGATGACAGATACGCAGTATTTT
TRBD1	TRBJ2-3	TRBV12-3/TRBV12-4	few	CASSGGQGAEDTQYF	TGTGCCAGCAGTGGGGGACAGGGGGCTGAGGATACGCAGTATTTT
TRBD2	TRBJ2-3	TRBV27	-	CASSPLSGVNGDTQYF	TGTGCCAGCAGTCCGTTAAGCGGGGTCAACGGAGATACGCAGTATTTT
TRBD1	TRBJ2-7	TRBV10-3	few	CAISESPLRDRDF	TGTGCCATCAGTGAGTCTCCCCTGCGGGACAGGGACTTC
TRBD1	TRBJ2-7	TRBV5-5	few	CASSLPGQGIKGEQYF	TGTGCCAGCAGCTTACCGGGACAGGGGATCAAGGGCGAGCAGTACTTC
-	TRBJ2-5	TRBV28	-	CASNNRDYQETQYF	TGTGCCAGCAATAACAGGGACTACCAAGAGACCCAGTACTTC
-	TRBJ2-1	TRBV24-1	few	CATSDWGSPNEQFF	TGTGCCACCAGTGATTGGGGCAGCCCAAATGAGCAGTTCTTC
-	TRBJ2-7	TRBV12-3/TRBV12-4	few	CASSLWRDAYEQYF	TGTGCCAGCAGTTTGTGGCGGGACGCCTACGAGCAGTACTTC
-	TRBJ1-1	TRBV29-1	-	CSVEEGKRNTEAFF	TGCAGCGTTGAGGAGGGGAAGCGGAACACTGAAGCTTTCTTT
TRBD1	TRBJ1-1	TRBV29-1	-	CSVIGQGALAFF	TGCAGCGTAATAGGACAGGGGGCATTGGCTTTCTTT
-	TRBJ2-2	TRBV6-5	few	CASSYSTTGVTGELFF	TGTGCCAGCAGTTACTCTACGACAGGAGTGACCGGGGAGCTGTTTTTT
-	TRBJ2-1	TRBV12-3/TRBV12-4	-	CASSPGLLNEQFF	TGTGCCAGCAGTCCCGGCCTTTTAAATGAGCAGTTCTTC
-	TRBJ1-1	TRBV5-1	-	CASRGTTEAFF	TGCGCCAGCAGGGGGACAACTGAAGCTTTCTTT
TRBD2	TRBJ2-1	TRBV7-3	few	CASSPIGGVYNEQFF	TGTGCCAGCAGCCCCATCGGGGGGGTCTACAATGAGCAGTTCTTC
-	TRBJ1-5	TRBV5-8	many	CASSLGTGLWNQPQHF	TGTGCCAGCAGCTTGGGTACTGGGCTGTGGAATCAGCCCCAGCATTTT
-	TRBJ1-3	TRBV20-1	-	CSARDPGSGNTIYF	TGCAGTGCTAGAGATCCAGGCTCTGGAAACACCATATATTTT
-	TRBJ2-7	TRBV27	-	CASGEYSSEQYF	TGTGCCAGCGGAGAGTATTCGAGTGAGCAGTACTTC
TRBD2	TRBJ2-7	TRBV4-3	few	CASSQETSGAYEQYF	TGCGCCAGCAGCCAAGAAACTAGCGGGGCCTACGAGCAGTACTTC
TRBD2	TRBJ2-3	TRBV27	many	CASSYSGGTDTQYF	TGTGCCAGCAGTTATAGCGGGGGGACGGATACGCAGTATTTT
-	TRBJ2-1	TRBV6-2/TRBV6-3	-	CASSIVGLNNEQFF	TGTGCCAGCAGTATAGTCGGACTCAACAATGAGCAGTTCTTC
-	TRBJ1-4	TRBV7-9	-	CGTGSTNEKLFF	TGTGGCACGGGGTCGACTAATGAAAAACTGTTTTTT
-	TRBJ2-3	TRBV6-5	few	CASSYVPGEGTDTQYF	TGTGCCAGCAGTTACGTCCCCGGGGAGGGCACAGATACGCAGTATTTT
-	TRBJ1-1	TRBV29-1	many	CSVGGLRDTEAFF	TGCAGCGTTGGTGGTTTGCGGGACACTGAAGCTTTCTTT
-	TRBJ2-5	TRBV27	-	CASSLSAQETQYF	TGTGCCAGCAGTTTGTCCGCACAAGAGACCCAGTACTTC
-	TRBJ2-3	TRBV12-3/TRBV12-4	few	CASSFSNQPSSTDTQYF	TGTGCCAGCAGTTTTTCTAACCAGCCTTCTAGCACAGATACGCAGTATTTT
-	TRBJ2-7	TRBV7-6	-	CASSPQGSGQGYEQYF	TGTGCCAGCAGCCCCCAGGGATCGGGACAAGGTTACGAGCAGTACTTC
-	TRBJ2-1	TRBV12-3/TRBV12-4	few	CASTPTPSALAEQFF	TGTGCCAGCACCCCAACCCCTAGCGCCCTCGCGGAGCAGTTCTTC
TRBD2	TRBJ2-3	TRBV4-3	few	CASSLGRGLGQDTQYF	TGCGCCAGCAGCCTTGGCAGGGGACTAGGGCAAGATACGCAGTATTTT
-	TRBJ1-1	TRBV7-6	-	CASSRQADTEAFF	TGTGCCAGCAGCCGTCAGGCGGACACTGAAGCTTTCTTT
-	TRBJ2-7	TRBV2	-	CAISQGGGTYEQYF	TGTGCCATATCCCAGGGCGGCGGTACCTACGAGCAGTACTTC
-	TRBJ2-7	TRBV25-1	-	CASSEWTEHHEQYF	TGTGCCAGCAGTGAGTGGACAGAACACCACGAGCAGTACTTC
TRBD1	TRBJ1-5	TRBV19	-	CASSLTGGTIGQPQHF	TGTGCCAGTAGTTTGACAGGGGGGACAATCGGTCAGCCCCAGCATTTT
TRBD2	TRBJ2-1	TRBV27	many	CASSPLAGSYNEQFF	TGTGCCAGCAGTCCCCTAGCGGGGTCCTACAATGAGCAGTTCTTC
-	TRBJ2-5	TRBV7-6	few	CASSLVYQETQYF	TGTGCCAGCAGCTTAGTCTACCAAGAGACCCAGTACTTC